A single sample is the source of the 27 T cell receptor beta chains below, sequenced in a study of CD8 T cells in ankylosing spondylitis. TCRdb redid the calling of the 5' RACE reads with MiXCR, one entry per CDR3 protein. The sample shows 200,000 to 250,000 distinct CDR3 sequences, about 10% of them seen only once. Sequenced sample: blood, either unsorted or a sorted T cell fraction (not recorded which). The receptors were sampled from a male donor with ankylosing spondylitis or in good health (not recorded which).

The V and J genes are TRBV5-1 and TRBJ2-7; possibly TRBD2 for D (6 bases). V lost 0 bases and J lost 0, with 7 bases in between. CDR1 and CDR2 from the germline V gene are SGHRS and YFSETQ. This CDR3 spans 14 amino acids. In DNA, the CDR3 is TGCGCCAGCAGCTTGGGGCGGGACTCCTACGAGCAGTACTTC. Residues: CASSLGRDSYEQYF.

The gene calls are TRBV12-3 or TRBV12-4 and TRBJ2-7; D is unresolved. The CDR3 extends over 13 amino acids. Trimming took 7 bases from V and 1 from J, leaving 11 bases between them. The CDR3 loop reads CASTWPESYEQYF. The CDR3 nucleotides read TGTGCCAGCACCTGGCCGGAGTCCTACGAGCAGTACTTC.

This clonotype was counted at least ten times. The chain recombines TRBV5-5 with TRBJ2-5; a possible D gene is TRBD2 (6 bases). V was cut by 5 bases and J by 1 base, with 9 bases left in between. This CDR3 is 13 amino acids long. The V gene's germline CDR1 is SGHKS and CDR2 YYEKEE (reference sequence). This chain's CDR3 is CASRKTSQETQYF. DNA for the CDR3: TGTGCCAGCAGAAAGACTAGCCAAGAGACCCAGTACTTC. Full variable domain (missing parts from reference TRBV5-5 and TRBJ2-5): DAGVTQSPTHLIKTRGQQVTLRCSPISGHKSVSWYQQVLGQGPQFIFQYYEKEERGRGNFPDRFSARQFPNYSSELNVNALLLGDSALYLCASRKTSQETQYFGPGTRLLVL.

On this clonotype itself: One base away lies a much larger clone, so this may be a sequencing read error. The chain links TRBV2 to TRBJ2-3; D may be TRBD2 (6 bases). The CDR3 spans 14 residues. Germline CDR1 SNHLY, CDR2 FYNNEI. The CDR3 protein is CTSSAWLASDTQYF. The CDR3, as DNA: TGTACCAGCAGTGCGTGGCTAGCGTCAGATACGCAGTATTTT.

Only a few counts were recorded for this clonotype. The V gene is TRBV6-1, the J gene TRBJ2-4; maybe TRBD2 (6 bases). The germline V and J ends were trimmed by 1 base and 6 bases, with 10 bases remaining between them. This CDR3 comprises 14 residues. CDR1 and CDR2 from the germline V gene are MNHNS and SASEGT. The CDR3 protein is CASSEGFSGNIQYF. In DNA, the CDR3 is TGTGCCAGCAGTGAAGGATTTAGCGGAAACATTCAGTACTTC.

This clonotype has ten or more counts. The rearrangement joins TRBV5-1 to TRBJ2-2; 8 bases agree with TRBD1. Per the germline V gene, CDR1 is SGHRS and CDR2 is YFSETQ. V lost 7 bases, J lost 3 bases, and 8 bases stayed unmatched. The CDR3 has 15 amino acids. In nucleotides, the CDR3 is TGCGCCAGCGGATACGACAGGGGTGACACCGGGGAGCTGTTTTTT. It is translated as CASGYDRGDTGELFF.

This clonotype was seen ten or more times. CDR3: CSARAPGRSSYNEQFF. The CDR3 DNA sequence: TGCAGTGCTAGAGCCCCGGGACGCAGCTCCTACAATGAGCAGTTCTTC. The chain recombines TRBV20-1 with TRBJ2-1, with D perhaps given as TRBD1 or TRBD2 (5 bases each). The length of the CDR3 is 16 residues. Per the germline V gene, CDR1 is DFQATT and CDR2 is SNEGSKA (reference sequence). Between the trimmed V and J ends, which lost 1 base and 0 bases, there was a span of 13 bases.

This clonotype was counted many times. J is TRBJ2-3 and V is TRBV5-1; D perhaps matches TRBD1 (6 bases). The CDR3 sequence is 16 residues long. Germline V gene data show CDR1 as SGHRS and CDR2 as YFSETQ. V was cut by 0 bases and J by 1 base, with 12 bases left in between. The CDR3 here is CASSLEPGHGTDTQYF. The DNA of the CDR3 is TGCGCCAGCAGCTTGGAACCGGGACACGGCACAGATACGCAGTATTTT.

The chain couples TRBV7-9 to TRBJ2-1; 10 bases are a match to TRBD2. This CDR3 contains 17 residues. Trimming took 3 bases from V and 1 from J; bases not matched to a gene: 6. Germline assignment: CDR1 SEHNR and CDR2 FQNEAQ (reference sequence). The CDR3 region has the DNA TGTGCCAGCAGCTTTTTCCTAGCGGGGGCTTCCTACAATGAGCAGTTCTTC. As protein: CASSFFLAGASYNEQFF.

This clonotype was counted at least ten times. V usage is TRBV6-2 or TRBV6-3 and J usage is TRBJ2-7, with 9 bases fitting TRBD1. Germline V lookup: CDR1 MNHEY, CDR2 SVGEGT. The CDR3 extends over 16 amino acids. The J segment lost 3 bases and the V segment lost 2 bases, leaving 8 bases of the junction unmatched. In nucleotides, the CDR3 is TGTGCCAGCAGTTACCTCCCGGGACAGGGCTTCTACGAGCAGTACTTC. It specifies CASSYLPGQGFYEQYF.

The rearrangement uses TRBV12-3 or TRBV12-4 and TRBJ1-5; maybe TRBD1 (6 bases). CDR3 length: 14 amino acids. Trimming took 5 bases from V and 4 from J, leaving 12 bases between them. CDR3 region: CASSQQGVNQPQHF. CDR3 nucleotides: TGTGCCAGCAGTCAACAGGGTGTGAATCAGCCCCAGCATTTT.

This clonotype showed up many times. This chain joins TRBV5-5 and TRBJ2-1, with 11 bases that match TRBD2. CDR1 SGHKS and CDR2 YYEKEE come from the germline V gene (reference sequence). This CDR3 is 14 amino acids long. The junction had 3 bases not matched to a gene; V was cut back by 4 bases and J by 6 bases. The CDR3 nucleotides read TGTGCCAGCAGCATGCTAGCGGGGGGCAATGAGCAGTTCTTC. Its translation: CASSMLAGGNEQFF.

The sample holds many counts of this clonotype. The chain employs TRBV20-1 and TRBJ2-3; no definite D call. Germline values: CDR1 DFQATT, CDR2 SNEGSKA (reference sequence). The CDR3 loop spans 12 amino acids. V was clipped by 3 bases and J by 4 bases, with 8 bases between them. In nucleotides, the CDR3 is TGCAGTGCTAGTGAGGTAGCAGATACGCAGTATTTT. Translating it yields CSASEVADTQYF.

At least ten counts were recorded for this clonotype. The J gene is TRBJ2-4, the V gene TRBV12-3 or TRBV12-4; 7 bases are shared with TRBD1. The trim removed 5 bases at V and 5 bases at J, leaving 6 bases unmatched. This CDR3 spans 14 amino acids. The CDR3 nucleotides are TGTGCCAGCAGTGCCGACAGGGTGGAAAACATTCAGTACTTC. Translation gives CASSADRVENIQYF.

At least ten counts were recorded for this clonotype. CDR3 nucleotides: TGTGCCAGCAGCCAAGTACTGCAGGGAATGGATGAGCAGTTCTTC. Protein: CASSQVLQGMDEQFF. The gene calls are TRBV3-1 and TRBJ2-1, with a weak D call TRBD1 (5 bases). CDR1 is LGHDT and CDR2 is YNNKEL in the germline V gene (reference sequence). Trimming stripped 1 base from V and 8 bases from J, with 15 bases between. The CDR3 spans 15 residues.

In this sample, this clonotype turned up many times. The chain recombines TRBV20-1 with TRBJ2-1, with 7 bases fitting TRBD2. Germline V gives CDR1 DFQATT, CDR2 SNEGSKA (reference sequence). Trimming at V came to 2 bases and at J to 13 bases, leaving 2 bases not matched to a gene. CDR3 length: 10 amino acids. CDR3 sequence (DNA): TGCAGTGCTAGACTAGCGGCACAGTTCTTC. It is translated as CSARLAAQFF.

The chain combines TRBV4-1 with TRBJ2-3; D remains unclear. The CDR3 is 13 amino acids. Germline CDR1 reads MGHRA; CDR2 reads YSYEKL. The V and J ends lost 1 base and 5 bases respectively, with 7 bases between them. In nucleotides, the CDR3 is TGCGCCAGCAGCCAAGGAGTAGGAGATACGCAGTATTTT. Translation: CASSQGVGDTQYF.

V gene TRBV7-7 combines with J gene TRBJ2-1, with TRBD2 matching over 7 bases. The CDR3 is 14 residues long. Germline CDR1 SSHAT, CDR2 FNYEAQ (reference sequence). J lost 8 bases, V lost 1 base, and 5 bases had no gene match. The CDR3 DNA is TGTGCCAGCAGCTTAGAACGGGGGGACTATGAGCAGTTCTTC. Its protein product is CASSLERGDYEQFF.

V gene TRBV7-9 combines with J gene TRBJ2-2; D ambiguous. The ends were cut back, 3 bases at V and 7 bases at J, with 9 bases in the middle. CDR3 length: 13 amino acids. Germline CDR1 is SEHNR and CDR2 is FQNEAQ (reference sequence). The CDR3 protein is CASSFWDVGELFF. The CDR3 DNA follows: TGTGCCAGCAGCTTTTGGGATGTCGGGGAGCTGTTTTTT.

This clonotype appeared a single time. The missing conserved phenylalanine or tryptophan at the end of this CDR3 makes a read error likely. CDR3 amino acids: CASSPWGGSTDTQYL. The CDR3 DNA follows: TGTGCCAGCAGCCCCTGGGGCGGAAGCACAGATACGCAGTATTTA. The genes are TRBV5-5 and TRBJ2-3; the D gene is possibly TRBD1 (5 bases). The CDR3 is 15 amino acids. CDR1 is SGHKS and CDR2 is YYEKEE in the germline V gene (reference sequence). Trimming shortened V by 4 bases and J by 0 bases, and 12 bases separated the two germline ends.

At least ten counts were recorded for this clonotype. V usage is TRBV10-3 and J usage is TRBJ2-7, with TRBD1 matching 7 bases. CDR1 and CDR2 from the germline V gene are ENHRY and SYGVKD. V trimming: 6 bases; J trimming: 0 bases; junction bases outside the gene matches: 8. The CDR3 length is 15 residues. For the CDR3, the DNA is TGTGCCATCAGCTATCGGCAGGGGGTCTCCTACGAGCAGTACTTC. It encodes CAISYRQGVSYEQYF.

This chain uses TRBV28 with TRBJ2-7; 11 bases align to TRBD2. The CDR3 has 16 residues. The V gene end was trimmed by 5 bases and the J gene end by 3 bases; junction bases not matched to a gene: 9. Germline CDR1 is MDHEN and CDR2 is SYDVKM. CDR3 loop: CASSVALAGGIYEQYF. CDR3 sequence (DNA): TGTGCCAGCAGTGTCGCGCTAGCGGGAGGAATCTACGAGCAGTACTTC.

This clonotype was detected ten times or more. The chain is built from TRBV28 and TRBJ1-4; possibly TRBD1 for D (5 bases). CDR3 length equals 15 residues. V lost 2 bases and J 4 bases, leaving 11 bases between the germline ends. Germline values: CDR1 MDHEN, CDR2 SYDVKM. The CDR3 region has the DNA TGTGCCAGCAGTTTAAATTCAGGGTTTAATGAAAAACTGTTTTTT. Its protein is CASSLNSGFNEKLFF.

This clonotype was recorded many times. The chain uses TRBV29-1 and TRBJ1-4; unclear D gene. The V gene's germline CDR1 is SQVTM and CDR2 ANQGSEA. V gave up 7 bases and J gave up 5 bases, with 14 bases separating them. The CDR3 contains 13 residues. The CDR3 loop reads CSARRGLNEKLFF. CDR3 sequence (DNA): TGCAGCGCTAGACGGGGTCTGAATGAAAAACTGTTTTTT.

Only a few counts were recorded for this clonotype. The J gene is TRBJ2-5, the V gene TRBV11-2; 11 bases fit TRBD2. After removal of 3 bases from V and 1 base from J, the junction contained 4 bases not matched to a gene. This CDR3 comprises 16 residues. The germline V gene has CDR1 SGHAT and CDR2 FQNNGV. CDR3 nucleotides: TGTGCCAGCAGCTTGGGGGGGACTAGCGGCCAAGAGACCCAGTACTTC. This sequence encodes CASSLGGTSGQETQYF.

Worth noting for this clonotype: A read error may account for a junction end that differs from germline. The chain combines TRBV9 with TRBJ1-1, with D unresolved. This CDR3 contains 14 residues. The germline gives CDR1 SGDLS, CDR2 YYNGEE. The CDR3 reads CPSSVAPQQTEAFF. DNA of the CDR3: TGTCCCAGCAGCGTAGCCCCCCAGCAGACTGAAGCTTTCTTT. The whole variable domain, filled in from reference TRBV9 and TRBJ1-1, reads DSGVTQTPKHLITATGQRVTLRCSPRSGDLSVYWYQQSLDQGLQFLIQYYNGEERAKGNILERFSAQQFPDLHSELNLSSLELGDSALYFCPSSVAPQQTEAFFGQGTRLTVV.

This clonotype was picked up many times. J is TRBJ1-1 and V is TRBV20-1; the match to TRBD1 covers 7 bases. V lost 3 bases to trimming and J lost 4 bases; unmatched junction nucleotides: 5. Looked up from germline, CDR1 is DFQATT and CDR2 is SNEGSKA (reference sequence). The CDR3 runs 13 residues. In DNA, the CDR3 is TGCAGTGCTAGCAAGGGGGCAGGCACTGAAGCTTTCTTT. It encodes CSASKGAGTEAFF.